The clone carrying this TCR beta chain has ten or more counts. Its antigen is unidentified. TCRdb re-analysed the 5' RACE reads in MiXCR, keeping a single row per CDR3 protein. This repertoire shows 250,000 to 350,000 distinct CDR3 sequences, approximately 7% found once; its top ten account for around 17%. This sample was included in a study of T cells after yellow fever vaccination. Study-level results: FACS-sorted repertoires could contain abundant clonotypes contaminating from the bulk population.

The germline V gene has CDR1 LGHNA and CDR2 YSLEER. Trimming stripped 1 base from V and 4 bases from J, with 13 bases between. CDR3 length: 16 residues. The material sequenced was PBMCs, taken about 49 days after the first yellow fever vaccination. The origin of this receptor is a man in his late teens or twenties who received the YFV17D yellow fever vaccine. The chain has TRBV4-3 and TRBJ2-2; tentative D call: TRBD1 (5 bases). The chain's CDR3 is CASSQVTRTGTGELFF. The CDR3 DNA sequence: TGCGCCAGCAGCCAAGTTACTCGAACAGGCACCGGGGAGCTGTTTTTT.